These T cell receptor beta chains were read from a single sample in a study of PD-1 blockade in classical Hodgkin lymphoma. This table comes from immunoSEQ multiplex PCR, and its TCRdb copy is limited to in-frame clones, with some not included. The table lists about 45,000 clones, approximately 70% of them singletons. Source: peripheral blood mononuclear cells (PBMCs), taken before the second cycle of nivolumab. Source of these receptors: a human donor with classical Hodgkin lymphoma. The CDR3 runs from the conserved cysteine through the conserved F or W. A D gene is named only where the DNA matches it firmly. Size values are once, few and many counts, or a class for expanded clones, and some rows have none.

V	D	J	size	DNA	CDR3
TRBV19	.	TRBJ1-3	few	TGTGCCAGTAGTATAGGGGGGGCGGCTGGAAACACCATATATTTT	CASSIGGAAGNTIYF
TRBV4-3	.	TRBJ2-7	many	TGCGCCAGCAGCCAAGACTTGACCTACGAGCAGTACTTC	CASSQDLTYEQYF
TRBV28	.	TRBJ1-5	.	TGTGCCAGCACCCCCCTGGCGTCGAGCAATCAGCCCCAGCATTTT	CASTPLASSNQPQHF
TRBV13	.	TRBJ1-1	.	TGTGCCAGCAGCTTAGGGGGCAAGGGAACTGAAGCTTTCTTT	CASSLGGKGTEAFF
TRBV27	.	TRBJ1-5	.	TGTGCCAGCAGTTTTGGGCCAGGGAGAAATCAGCCCCAGCATTTT	CASSFGPGRNQPQHF
TRBV5-4	.	TRBJ1-2	.	TGTGCCAGCAGCTGGGGTTCAGGGGTCCGCTACACCTTC	CASSWGSGVRYTF
TRBV30	.	TRBJ1-1	few	TGTGCCTGGAGTACAGCTGGGGACACTGAAGCTTTCTTT	CAWSTAGDTEAFF
TRBV5-1	TRBD1	TRBJ1-5	.	TGCGCCAGCAGTTTGACAGGGGGAGCTCAGCCCCAGCATTTT	CASSLTGGAQPQHF
TRBV7-9	.	TRBJ2-5	.	TGTGCCAGCAGCCCGAGGGGGTGGGAGACCCAGTACTTC	CASSPRGWETQYF
TRBV23-1	.	TRBJ2-7	.	TGCGCCAGCAGTCAATGTCCTCAAAGGCTCTACGAGCAGTACTTC	CASSQCPQRLYEQYF
TRBV10-3	TRBD1	TRBJ1-5	.	TGTGCCATCAGTGAGTCGGGAGGGGACAGGGCGCAGCCCCAGCATTTT	CAISESGGDRAQPQHF
TRBV27	.	TRBJ1-4	.	TGTGCCAGCAGTCCCCGGTGGAGGGGGGGTTGGAATGAAAAACTGTTTTTT	CASSPRWRGGWNEKLFF
TRBV4-3	.	TRBJ1-2	.	TGCGCCAGCAGCCAAGATCGGTTCGGGGGATATGGCTACACCTTC	CASSQDRFGGYGYTF
TRBV11-2	TRBD1	TRBJ2-1	few	TGTGCCAGCAGCTTAAAGACGACAGGGAAGTCCTACAATGAGCAGTTCTTC	CASSLKTTGKSYNEQFF
TRBV10-3	.	TRBJ2-1	.	TGTGCCATGGGTAGGAACAATGAGCAGTTCTTC	CAMGRNNEQFF
TRBV19	.	TRBJ2-3	few	TGTGCCAGTAGTCCGAGGGGTCTGATCACAGATACGCAGTATTTT	CASSPRGLITDTQYF
TRBV6-4	.	TRBJ1-5	few	TGTGCCAGCAGTGACTCGCTTAGGGTCGGACAGCCCCAGCATTTT	CASSDSLRVGQPQHF
TRBV2	.	TRBJ2-3	.	TGTGCCAGCAGTGAAGCGCTTCTAGGAAGCACCACAGATACGCAGTATTTT	CASSEALLGSTTDTQYF
TRBV27	TRBD2	TRBJ2-5	few	TGTGCCAGCAGTTTACTAGCGGGGGAGACCCAGTACTTC	CASSLLAGETQYF
TRBV6-5	.	TRBJ2-2	.	TGTGCCAGCAGTTATTCTTCAGGGTTACACACCGGGGAGCTGTTTTTT	CASSYSSGLHTGELFF
TRBV7-9	TRBD1	TRBJ2-7	.	TGTGCCAGCAGCTTAATTGCCGGGACAGGCGCAACCGAGCAGTACTTC	CASSLIAGTGATEQYF
TRBV7-9	.	TRBJ1-1	.	TGTGCCAGCAGCTTAAAAGGGGGTAACACTGAAGCTTTCTTT	CASSLKGGNTEAFF
TRBV7-9	.	TRBJ2-2	.	TGTGCCAGCAGCTTAGTTATCGGGGAGCTGTTTTTT	CASSLVIGELFF
TRBV7-3	TRBD2	TRBJ2-3	once	TGTGCCAGCAGCTCCGCGAGACTAGCGAGCACAGATACGCAGTATTTT	CASSSARLASTDTQYF
TRBV6-5	.	TRBJ1-6	.	TGTGCCAGCAGTTACTCGAATGGACTTGCGAATTCACCCCTCCACTTT	CASSYSNGLANSPLHF
TRBV13	TRBD1	TRBJ2-5	few	TGTGCCAGCAGCTTAGGCGCCGGGACAGGGGGCGAAGAGACCCAGTACTTC	CASSLGAGTGGEETQYF
TRBV9	.	TRBJ1-5	.	TGTGCCAGCAGCGTAGGGACGGCTAATCAGCCCCAGCATTTT	CASSVGTANQPQHF
TRBV7-9	TRBD1	TRBJ2-4	.	TGTGCCAGCAGCCCGAGACAGGGGGTAGCCAAAAACATTCAGTACTTC	CASSPRQGVAKNIQYF
TRBV27	.	TRBJ2-1	.	TGTGCCAGCAGTTTATCGGGGACTTTTTACAATGAGCAGTTCTTC	CASSLSGTFYNEQFF
TRBV19	.	TRBJ1-3	.	TGTGCCAGCTCCTTAACAGGGATCTCTGGAAACACCATATATTTT	CASSLTGISGNTIYF
TRBV9	.	TRBJ2-3	.	TGTGCCAGCAGCGTAGGACACCCCAATACGCAGTATTTT	CASSVGHPNTQYF
TRBV7-3	TRBD1	TRBJ1-2	.	TGTGCCAGCAGCTTAAACAGGGGAAACTATGGCTACACCTTC	CASSLNRGNYGYTF